Shown below are 5 T cell receptor beta chains from a single sample sequenced in a study of T cells after yellow fever vaccination. One entry per CDR3 protein results from TCRdb running MiXCR on the 5' RACE reads. The sample carries about 210,000 distinct CDR3 sequences, more than 3% recorded once. This specimen consisted of CD4+ T cells sorted from PBMCs, obtained 10 days after the yellow fever booster vaccination. The receptor set was obtained from a man between 18 and 35 years old who received the YFV17D yellow fever vaccine.

This clonotype was found a few times. The gene calls are TRBV5-1 and TRBJ2-2; D is unclear. Trimming pared 6 bases from V and 0 bases from J, leaving 9 bases between. Germline-derived CDR1 and CDR2 are SGHRS and YFSETQ. This CDR3 spans 14 amino acids. The DNA for the CDR3 is TGCGCCAGCACCCATTTGACGAACACCGGGGAGCTGTTTTTT. The encoded protein is CASTHLTNTGELFF. Full variable domain (rest looked up from reference TRBV5-1 and TRBJ2-2): KAGVTQTPRYLIKTRGQQVTLSCSPISGHRSVSWYQQTPGQGLQFLFEYFSETQRNKGNFPGRFSGRQFSNSRSEMNVSTLELGDSALYLCASTHLTNTGELFFGEGSRLTVL.

The sample holds many counts of this clonotype. The chain recombines TRBV5-1 with TRBJ1-4, with 9 bases identical to TRBD1. The CDR3 loop spans 16 amino acids. V lost 4 bases, J lost 8 bases, and 12 bases stayed unmatched. In germline, CDR1 is SGHRS, CDR2 YFSETQ. The CDR3 is CASSDPRTGDQEKLFF. In DNA form, the CDR3 reads TGCGCCAGCAGCGATCCGCGGACAGGGGACCAGGAAAAACTGTTTTTT. The full variable domain, rest sourced from reference TRBV5-1 and TRBJ1-4, is KAGVTQTPRYLIKTRGQQVTLSCSPISGHRSVSWYQQTPGQGLQFLFEYFSETQRNKGNFPGRFSGRQFSNSRSEMNVSTLELGDSALYLCASSDPRTGDQEKLFFGSGTQLSVL.

The chain joins TRBV5-8 to TRBJ1-5; D not resolved. V dropped 2 bases and J dropped 7 bases, with 7 bases sitting between them. The CDR3 loop spans 12 amino acids. The V gene's germline CDR1 is SGHTS and CDR2 YDEGEE. The CDR3 region has the DNA TGTGCCAGCAGCTTCAGGCAGCAGCCCCAGCATTTT. Translating gives CASSFRQQPQHF.

This clonotype was counted only a few times. The rearrangement uses TRBV20-1 and TRBJ1-1; no reliable D call. This CDR3 is 14 amino acids long. V lost 5 bases and J lost 3, with 16 bases in between. Germline assignment: CDR1 DFQATT and CDR2 SNEGSKA (reference sequence). The CDR3 region is CSADQTGQDTEAFF. The CDR3 DNA is TGCAGTGCTGACCAAACCGGTCAAGACACTGAAGCTTTCTTT.

This clonotype has at least ten counts. V and J are TRBV20-1 and TRBJ2-2; 11 bases map to TRBD2. This CDR3 contains 16 residues. J lost 7 bases, V lost 5 bases, and 12 bases had no gene match. Germline values: CDR1 DFQATT, CDR2 SNEGSKA (reference sequence). The CDR3 bases are TGCAGTGCTGCCCGGGCTAGCGGGGGGCAGGGCGGGGAGCTGTTTTTT. Amino acid sequence: CSAARASGGQGGELFF.